A few counts support the clone carrying this T cell receptor (beta chain). Its antigen is currently unknown. This record belongs to a study of vaccination and CD4 T cells after COVID-19. For the study at large: SARS-CoV-2, HCoV-NL63, HCoV-OC43 and HCoV-229E supplied the overlapping spike peptides used to stimulate cells.

Sequencing of the DNA from cultured CD4+ T cells was carried out with the Oncomine TCR Beta short-read assay. MiXCR, applied by TCRdb to the PCR reads, yields one record per CDR3 protein. Among more than 20,000 distinct CDR3 sequences listed, roughly 46% were seen once. The CDR3 extends over 13 amino acids. The V end was cut by 5 bases, the J end by 4 bases, with 11 bases between. CDR1 is LNHDA, CDR2 SQIVND, per germline (reference sequence). The time point denotes: late sampling 161 to 241 days after vaccination in a few convalescent patients. The treatment denotes: roughly ten-day PBMC culture with coronavirus spike peptide pools or control peptides (ViraFEST assay).

Sample: CD4+ T cells from blood, cultured in vitro, taken about 7 months after SARS-CoV-2 vaccination. The chain recombines TRBV19 with TRBJ1-2, with a tentative D call TRBD1 (6 bases). This receptor was identified in a human donor who had recovered from COVID-19. In nucleotides, the CDR3 is TGTGCCAGTAGTCCTCAGGGGTTCTATGGCTACACCTTC. This sequence encodes CASSPQGFYGYTF. Supplemented by reference TRBV19 and TRBJ1-2, the full variable domain reads DGGITQSPKYLFRKEGQNVTLSCEQNLNHDAMYWYRQDPGQGLRLIYYSQIVNDFQKGDIAEGYSVSREKKESFPLTVTSAQKNPTAFYLCASSPQGFYGYTFGSGTRLTVV.